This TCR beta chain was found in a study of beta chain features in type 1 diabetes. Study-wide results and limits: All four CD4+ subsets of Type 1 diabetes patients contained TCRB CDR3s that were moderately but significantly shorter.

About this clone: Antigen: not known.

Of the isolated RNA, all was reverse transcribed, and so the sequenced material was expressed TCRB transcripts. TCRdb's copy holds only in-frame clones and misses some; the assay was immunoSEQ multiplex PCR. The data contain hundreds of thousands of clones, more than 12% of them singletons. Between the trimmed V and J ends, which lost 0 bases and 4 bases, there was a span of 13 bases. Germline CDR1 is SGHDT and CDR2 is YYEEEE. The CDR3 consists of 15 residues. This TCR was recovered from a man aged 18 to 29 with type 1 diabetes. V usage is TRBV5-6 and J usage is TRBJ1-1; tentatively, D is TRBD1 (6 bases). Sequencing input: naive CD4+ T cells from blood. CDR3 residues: CASSLDRVRGTEAFF. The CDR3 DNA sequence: TGTGCCAGCAGCTTGGACAGGGTCCGGGGCACTGAAGCTTTCTTT.